One TCR beta chain is described in this entry. Its recognized antigen is unknown. Per-base quality was not reported, and no clone a single base away is much larger than it. Patients with autoimmune disease history or receiving systemic immunosuppression were excluded from the trial. Peripheral blood for TCR sequencing was collected from all dose cohorts at baseline, on cycle 4 day 1, and on cycle 7 day 1. Samples were obtained from an open-label, multicenter, first-in-human phase I dose-escalation trial of ivuxolimab. The trial enrolled adults with locally advanced or metastatic head and neck squamous cell, hepatocellular, melanoma or renal cell carcinoma. Before TCR sequencing, CD4+ and CD8+ T cells were separately sorted from peripheral blood. For sequencing of the TCRbeta CDR3 region, genomic DNA was extracted from the sorted cells. The immunoSEQ Assay was used to sequence the TCRbeta CDR3 regions. TCRdb retrieved this table from immuneACCESS and kept in-frame rearrangements only. Not all clones are present; in checked studies, unresolved V genes account for under half, and no reason is known for the remainder. In this sample the table shows more than 70,000 clones, roughly 89% of which occur a single time. The ten largest clones capture around 1.5% of the sample.

The sample belongs to a study of OX40 agonist ivuxolimab in advanced cancers. Looking at the study overall: Ivuxolimab was an agonistic, fully human IgG2 monoclonal antibody directed against OX40 (CD134), a costimulatory receptor. Intravenous ivuxolimab was administered to patients every 2 weeks at six dose levels: 0.01, 0.1, 0.3, 1.5, 3 and 10 mg/kg. The purpose of peripheral TCRbeta sequencing was to test whether ivuxolimab changed TCR sequence diversity and led to clonal T-cell expansion. In the dose-escalation cohort, 82.7% of patients were male, and the mean age was 60 years with a range of about 20 to 80. Among the roughly 52 dose-escalation patients, about 20 had hepatocellular carcinoma, approximately 15 melanoma, 9 renal cell carcinoma and 9 head and neck cancer. The paper covers the monotherapy dose-escalation part of the phase I ivuxolimab trial, which included N of about 50 patients. Partial responses were achieved by three dose-escalation patients, of whom one had hepatocellular carcinoma and two had cutaneous melanoma. Prior anti-PD-1, anti-PD-L1 or anti-CTLA-4 therapy was permitted, and approximately 40% of dose-escalation patients had received checkpoint inhibitors. Study-level results and caveats: Which antigens the clonally expanded peripheral T cells were specific for was not determined. Low levels of normalized T-cell clonal expansion were also shown by some nonresponding patients. After ivuxolimab, CD8+ T cells had more expanded clones than CD4+ T cells on average. In partial responders in the 0.1-3.0 mg/kg groups, normalized peripheral clonal expansion was found to be among the lowest, especially among CD8+ T cells. Clonal expansion of both CD4+ and CD8+ blood T cells was observed from baseline to week 6 at doses 0.1 to 3.0 mg/kg.

The germline V gene provides CDR1 SGHTA and CDR2 FQGNSA. The CDR3 contains 14 residues, cysteine and phenylalanine counted. Of all the DNA, just the CDR3 is kept, 42 bases in frame from base 1. V and J are trimmed by 5 bases and 8 bases, and the gene matches miss 3 bases of the junction. The source material was CD4+ or CD8+ T cells sorted from blood, sampled in a trial of the OX40 agonist ivuxolimab. The origin of this receptor is an adult with an advanced solid tumor such as melanoma, head and neck, liver or kidney cancer. Recombination connected TRBV7-2 to TRBJ2-1; TRBD2 agrees with 13 junctional bases. The sequenced DNA is TGTGCCAGCAGCCGAGGACTAGCGGGAGATGAGCAGTTCTTC. Its translation reads: CASSRGLAGDEQFF. Supplemented by the reference TRBV7-2 and TRBJ2-1 proteins around the CDR3, the complete variable domain is GAGVSQSPSNKVTEKGKDVELRCDPISGHTALYWYRQSLGQGLEFLIYFQGNSAPDKSGLPSDRFSAERTGGSVSTLTIQRTQQEDSAVYLCASSRGLAGDEQFFGPGTRLTVL.